This passage covers 31 T cell receptor beta chains from one sample sequenced in a study of cytotoxic CD8 clonotypes in ibrutinib-treated CLL. TCRdb's copy holds only in-frame clones and misses some; the assay was immunoSEQ multiplex PCR. The profile shows roughly 200,000 clones, around 72% of them singletons. The sequences come from PBMCs, collected after 24 months of ibrutinib treatment. The receptors stem from a human donor with chronic lymphocytic leukemia.

This rearrangement joins TRBV2 to TRBJ2-5; D is unresolved. Germline assignment: CDR1 SNHLY and CDR2 FYNNEI. The CDR3 is made up of 14 amino acids. V was shortened by 1 base and J by 7 bases, with 13 bases between the two germline ends. The CDR3 nucleotides are TGTGCCAGCAGTGAAGAGGTATTTCGGCGGACCCAGTACTTC. It yields the protein CASSEEVFRRTQYF. Full variable domain (rest looked up from reference TRBV2 and TRBJ2-5): EPEVTQTPSHQVTQMGQEVILRCVPISNHLYFYWYRQILGQKVEFLVSFYNNEISEKSEIFDDQFSVERPDGSNFTLKIRSTKLEDSAMYFCASSEEVFRRTQYFGPGTRLLVL.

A few counts support this clone. The chain links TRBV7-9 to TRBJ2-1; possible D gene TRBD1, 5 bases. V was shortened by 5 bases and J by 10 bases, with 15 bases between the two germline ends. The CDR3 runs to 13 residues. CDR1 and CDR2 from the germline V gene are SEHNR and FQNEAQ (reference sequence). CDR3 amino acids: CASSDIGDREQFF. As DNA, the CDR3 is TGTGCCAGCAGCGACATAGGGGATCGGGAGCAGTTCTTC.

The chain combines TRBV9 with TRBJ2-7; possible D gene TRBD1, 5 bases. Per germline, CDR1 SGDLS and CDR2 YYNGEE. CDR3 size: 14 residues. The V gene lost 2 bases and the J gene lost 3 bases, with 12 bases spanning the gap. Written as DNA, the CDR3 is TGTGCCAGCAGCGTTGGGCAGGGCCTCTACGAGCAGTACTTC. Encoded protein: CASSVGQGLYEQYF. Full variable domain (missing parts from reference TRBV9 and TRBJ2-7): DSGVTQTPKHLITATGQRVTLRCSPRSGDLSVYWYQQSLDQGLQFLIQYYNGEERAKGNILERFSAQQFPDLHSELNLSSLELGDSALYFCASSVGQGLYEQYFGPGTRLTVT.

V usage is TRBV18 and J usage is TRBJ1-1; D is possibly TRBD1 (5 bases). The CDR3 has 14 amino acids. Germline V gene sequence: CDR1 KGHSH, CDR2 LQKENI. V was clipped by 2 bases and J by 1 base, with 8 bases between them. The CDR3 loop is CASSPSGGNTEAFF. CDR3 coding DNA: TGTGCCAGCTCACCATCCGGGGGGAACACTGAAGCTTTCTTT. Drawing the rest from reference TRBV18 and TRBJ1-1, the complete variable domain is NAGVMQNPRHLVRRRGQEARLRCSPMKGHSHVYWYRQLPEEGLKFMVYLQKENIIDESGMPKERFSAEFPKEGPSILRIQQVVRGDSAAYFCASSPSGGNTEAFFGQGTRLTVV.

The CDR3 reads CAWSVSPNTEAFF. CDR3 bases: TGTGCCTGGAGTGTAAGTCCGAACACTGAAGCTTTCTTT. The chain links TRBV30 to TRBJ1-1; D is ambiguous. The germline V gene has CDR1 GTSNPN and CDR2 SVGIG (reference sequence). V was pared by 0 bases and J by 1 base, with 6 bases between. The CDR3 extends over 13 amino acids. The variable domain in full, completed from reference TRBV30 and TRBJ1-1, reads SQTIHQWPATLVQPVGSPLSLECTVEGTSNPNLYWYRQAAGRGLQLLFYSVGIGQISSEVPQNLSASRPQDRQFILSSKKLLLSDSGFYLCAWSVSPNTEAFFGQGTRLTVV.

In its sample, this clone was seen a few times. The genes are TRBV7-2 and TRBJ2-2; 9 bases match TRBD1. In germline, CDR1 is SGHTA, CDR2 FQGNSA. The length of the CDR3 is 16 residues. The V and J ends lost 4 bases and 6 bases, in that order; junction bases with no gene match: 9. The CDR3 sequence is CASSSGTGFFAGELFF. DNA of the CDR3: TGTGCCAGCAGCTCCGGGACAGGGTTCTTCGCCGGGGAGCTGTTTTTT.

This clone was seen just once. The rearrangement links TRBV6-5 to TRBJ2-7; TRBD2 is a possible D gene (6 bases). The length of the CDR3 is 12 residues. Germline V gene sequence: CDR1 MNHEY, CDR2 SVGAGI. Trimming took off 8 bases at V and 9 bases at J, with 17 bases between the two ends. The CDR3 region is CASSLGGLVQYF. Written as DNA, the CDR3 is TGTGCCAGCTCTCTGGGAGGTCTAGTGCAGTACTTC.

The rearrangement links TRBV19 to TRBJ2-1; unclear D gene. Trimming removed 0 bases at V and 6 bases at J, with 18 bases between. The CDR3 covers 17 residues. The germline gives CDR1 LNHDA, CDR2 SQIVND (reference sequence). CDR3 DNA: TGTGCCAGTAGTATAGATATGGTCCGAAAGGGTTCCAATGAGCAGTTCTTC. It codes for CASSIDMVRKGSNEQFF. The full variable domain, with the rest looked up from reference TRBV19 and TRBJ2-1, is DGGITQSPKYLFRKEGQNVTLSCEQNLNHDAMYWYRQDPGQGLRLIYYSQIVNDFQKGDIAEGYSVSREKKESFPLTVTSAQKNPTAFYLCASSIDMVRKGSNEQFFGPGTRLTVL.

The chain recombines TRBV27 with TRBJ2-1, with a possible D match to TRBD1 (6 bases). Trimming took off 7 bases at V and 0 bases at J, with 19 bases between the two ends. CDR1 MNHEY and CDR2 SMNVEV come from the germline V gene (reference sequence). This CDR3 is 17 amino acids long. CDR3 DNA sequence: TGTGCCAGCACCCCAGTCGTGACAGGAAGCTCCTACAATGAGCAGTTCTTC. Translated, it gives CASTPVVTGSSYNEQFF.

This chain joins TRBV28 and TRBJ1-2; D is undetermined. Trimming left V 1 base short and J 8 bases short, with 11 bases between. The CDR3 sequence is 13 residues long. Germline CDR1 is MDHEN and CDR2 is SYDVKM. DNA for the CDR3: TGTGCCAGCAGTTTATACTCAGGTGAAGGCTACACCTTC. This gives the protein CASSLYSGEGYTF.

Points on this clone: The germline gene is not matched at one end of the junction; a read error may be the cause. The V gene is TRBV27, the J gene TRBJ2-5; D is ambiguous. This CDR3 region has 11 residues. CDR1 and CDR2 (germline): MNHEY, SMNVEV (reference sequence). CDR3 protein: CASRTLDRLHF. The DNA of the CDR3 is TGTGCCAGCAGGACCTTGGACCGCCTGCACTTC.

This chain links TRBV28 with TRBJ2-3, with 8 nucleotides matching TRBD2. Germline V lookup: CDR1 MDHEN, CDR2 SYDVKM. V shed 4 bases and J 2 bases; nucleotides not matched to a gene: 8. There are 16 residues in the CDR3. In DNA, the CDR3 is TGTGCCAGCAGTTACAAGATAGCGGGGAACACAGATACGCAGTATTTT. The encoded protein is CASSYKIAGNTDTQYF.

The rearrangement links TRBV27 to TRBJ2-1; D remains unclear. The V end lost 2 bases, the J end lost 0 bases, and 5 bases lay between the germline ends. Germline CDR1 MNHEY, CDR2 SMNVEV (reference sequence). This CDR3 is built from 14 residues. The CDR3 spells CASSLVSSYNEQFF. CDR3 sequence (DNA): TGTGCCAGCAGTTTAGTGTCCTCCTACAATGAGCAGTTCTTC.

V gene TRBV9 combines with J gene TRBJ2-3; D is possibly TRBD2 (6 bases). CDR3 length equals 15 residues. Germline V gene data show CDR1 as SGDLS and CDR2 as YYNGEE. The V and J ends lost 0 bases and 0 bases respectively, with 8 bases between them. Here the CDR3 reads CASSVGTTSTDTQYF. DNA of the CDR3: TGTGCCAGCAGCGTAGGGACTACTAGCACAGATACGCAGTATTTT.

The J gene is TRBJ2-7, the V gene TRBV5-8, with a possible D match to TRBD2 (5 bases). CDR3 size: 13 residues. Germline assignment: CDR1 SGHTS and CDR2 YDEGEE. The V gene lost 4 bases and the J gene lost 6 bases, with 14 bases spanning the gap. As DNA, the CDR3 is TGTGCCAGCAGCAGAGGACTTACCGGCGAGCAGTACTTC. It specifies CASSRGLTGEQYF.

This clone showed up just a few times. V usage is TRBV5-4 and J usage is TRBJ2-3; D is unresolved. Trimming left V 0 bases short and J 0 bases short, with 8 bases between. Germline CDR1 reads SGHNT; CDR2 reads YYREEE (reference sequence). The CDR3 spans 15 residues. The CDR3 reads CASSLAGRSTDTQYF. CDR3 bases: TGTGCCAGCAGCTTGGCGGGCCGAAGCACAGATACGCAGTATTTT. Drawing the rest from reference TRBV5-4 and TRBJ2-3, the complete variable domain is ETGVTQSPTHLIKTRGQQVTLRCSSQSGHNTVSWYQQALGQGPQFIFQYYREEENGRGNFPPRFSGLQFPNYSSELNVNALELDDSALYLCASSLAGRSTDTQYFGPGTRLTVL.

This sequence joins TRBV13 and TRBJ2-7; D is uncertain. This CDR3 is 12 amino acids long. Germline loops: CDR1 PRHDT, CDR2 FYEKMQ (reference sequence). V dropped 4 bases and J dropped 2 bases, with 6 bases sitting between them. The CDR3 reads CASSYQTYEQYF. CDR3 DNA: TGTGCCAGCAGCTATCAAACCTACGAGCAGTACTTC.

To note about this clone: Because the CDR3's place on the DNA is in doubt, the DNA is left out and the CDR3 is given as listed by TCRdb. The chain combines TRBV5-8 with TRBJ1-3; no DNA check was done on the table's D call, TRBD1. CDR1 SGHTS and CDR2 YDEGEE come from the germline V gene. The CDR3 is 15 amino acids long, termini counted. The CDR3: CASSLVGTGARAVDF.

J is TRBJ2-5 and V is TRBV11-2; possible D gene TRBD1, 6 bases. Germline V gives CDR1 SGHAT, CDR2 FQNNGV. CDR3 length equals 14 residues. V gave up 4 bases and J gave up 2 bases, with 11 bases separating them. CDR3 residues: CASSSRTAQETQYF. The CDR3 coding sequence is TGTGCCAGCAGCTCCCGGACAGCACAAGAGACCCAGTACTTC.

This clone was observed a handful of times. This CDR3 is also generated by other DNA sequences in the sample. V usage is TRBV5-4 and J usage is TRBJ2-2, with 11 nucleotides matching TRBD2. V lost 3 bases to trimming and J lost 2 bases; unmatched junction nucleotides: 3. This CDR3 is 16 amino acids long. Germline-derived CDR1 and CDR2 are SGHNT and YYREEE (reference sequence). This CDR3 is CASSSGTSGNTGELFF. CDR3 nucleotide sequence: TGTGCCAGCAGCTCTGGGACTAGCGGAAACACCGGGGAGCTGTTTTTT.

The chain has TRBV5-4 and TRBJ1-5; weak D call: TRBD1 (5 bases). This CDR3 comprises 15 residues. Germline CDR1 and CDR2: SGHNT and YYREEE (reference sequence). Trimming cost V 0 bases and J 6 bases, with 13 bases left between them. The CDR3 DNA follows: TGTGCCAGCAGCTTGGACGGCAGGGAATCTCAGCCCCAGCATTTT. Its protein product is CASSLDGRESQPQHF.

The gene calls are TRBV4-3 and TRBJ2-1; 9 nucleotides agree with TRBD2. The CDR3 runs to 15 residues. CDR1 is LGHNA and CDR2 is YSLEER in the germline V gene. V dropped 0 bases and J dropped 13; count of bases not matched to a gene: 10. The CDR3 DNA is TGCGCCAGCAGCCAAGATGTGGGGCTAGCGGGATTTCAGTTCTTC. The encoded protein is CASSQDVGLAGFQFF.

This clone was observed a handful of times. The chain combines TRBV27 with TRBJ1-4, with a weak D call TRBD1 (5 bases). The CDR3 sequence is 15 residues long. From germline, CDR1 is MNHEY and CDR2 SMNVEV (reference sequence). Trimming shortened V by 4 bases and J by 8 bases, and 17 bases separated the two germline ends. The CDR3: CASSSPGYGVEKLFF. As DNA, the CDR3 is TGTGCCAGCAGTTCTCCAGGGTATGGAGTAGAAAAACTGTTTTTT.

The V and J genes are TRBV5-8 and TRBJ2-7; 8 positions agree with TRBD1. With V trimmed by 4 bases and J by 4 bases, 7 bases remained unmatched. The CDR3 spans 14 residues. Germline assignment: CDR1 SGHTS and CDR2 YDEGEE. The CDR3 region is CASSQRTGRYEQYF. The DNA for the CDR3 is TGTGCCAGCAGCCAGAGGACAGGGAGGTACGAGCAGTACTTC. The variable domain in full, with the rest retrieved from reference TRBV5-8 and TRBJ2-7, is EAGVTQSPTHLIKTRGQQATLRCSPISGHTSVYWYQQALGLGLQFLLWYDEGEERNRGNFPPRFSGRQFPNYSSELNVNALELEDSALYLCASSQRTGRYEQYFGPGTRLTVT.

The V call is TRBV7-9, the J call TRBJ2-1; 13 bases are shared with TRBD2. Germline CDR1 is SEHNR and CDR2 is FQNEAQ (reference sequence). V gave up 5 bases and J gave up 6 bases; unmatched junction bases: 10. The CDR3 covers 17 residues. CDR3 region: CASSLLRGTSGTNEQFF. The CDR3 DNA is TGTGCCAGCAGCCTCCTGCGAGGGACTAGCGGGACCAATGAGCAGTTCTTC. The full variable domain, rest sourced from reference TRBV7-9 and TRBJ2-1, is DTGVSQNPRHKITKRGQNVTFRCDPISEHNRLYWYRQTLGQGPEFLTYFQNEAQLEKSRLLSDRFSAERPKGSFSTLEIQRTEQGDSAMYLCASSLLRGTSGTNEQFFGPGTRLTVL.

The rearrangement joins TRBV12-5 to TRBJ1-4; 7 nucleotides align to TRBD1. The CDR3 runs to 14 residues. Trimming at V came to 3 bases and at J to 5 bases, leaving 3 bases not matched to a gene. Germline V CDR1 and CDR2: LGHNT, FRNRAP. The CDR3 region has the DNA TGTGCTAGTGGTTTAGGGACAGTAAATGAAAAACTGTTTTTT. Residues: CASGLGTVNEKLFF.

The chain uses TRBV7-2 and TRBJ2-7; TRBD2 matches at 9 bases. The CDR3 extends over 15 amino acids. V was clipped by 1 base and J by 3 bases; unmatched bases: 4. Germline assignment: CDR1 SGHTA and CDR2 FQGNSA. Here the CDR3 DNA reads TGTGCCAGCAGCTTAGGCCTAGCGGGACTCTACGAGCAGTACTTC. Residues: CASSLGLAGLYEQYF.

This sequence joins TRBV11-3 and TRBJ2-1; 7 nucleotides agree with TRBD2. CDR1 SGHNT and CDR2 YENEEA come from the germline V gene. The CDR3 has 15 residues. V lost 5 bases and J lost 1; bases outside the gene matches: 5. The CDR3 DNA sequence: TGTGCCAGCAGCCCAAGCGGGATATCCTACAATGAGCAGTTCTTC. Translating it yields CASSPSGISYNEQFF. The full variable domain, in which reference TRBV11-3 and TRBJ2-1 provide the parts outside the CDR3, is EAGVVQSPRYKIIEKKQPVAFWCNPISGHNTLYWYLQNLGQGPELLIRYENEEAVDDSQLPKDRFSAERLKGVDSTLKIQPAELGDSAVYLCASSPSGISYNEQFFGPGTRLTVL.

J is TRBJ1-5 and V is TRBV27; D is ambiguous. Germline CDR1 and CDR2: MNHEY and SMNVEV (reference sequence). This CDR3 has 14 amino acids. Trimming pared 10 bases from V and 2 bases from J, leaving 15 bases between. The CDR3 coding sequence is TGTGCCACCAAACCGGACTACGGCAATCAGCCCCAGCATTTT. It encodes CATKPDYGNQPQHF.

V usage is TRBV27 and J usage is TRBJ1-5, with TRBD1 as a possible D gene (6 bases). Germline CDR1 reads MNHEY; CDR2 reads SMNVEV (reference sequence). Trimming pared 2 bases from V and 3 bases from J, leaving 11 bases between. The CDR3 sequence is 15 residues long. The CDR3 region has the DNA TGTGCCAGCAGTTTAAACACAGGGCCCAATCAGCCCCAGCATTTT. Protein: CASSLNTGPNQPQHF.

This chain uses TRBV30 with TRBJ2-7, with D hard to call. With 0 bases removed from V and 8 bases from J, the gap between germline ends came to 8 bases. This CDR3 has 11 residues. CDR1 GTSNPN and CDR2 SVGIG come from the germline V gene (reference sequence). As DNA, the CDR3 is TGTGCCTGGAGTGTAGGTAAAAAGCAGTACTTC. It yields the protein CAWSVGKKQYF. Together with reference TRBV30 and TRBJ2-7, the CDR3 gives the full variable domain: SQTIHQWPATLVQPVGSPLSLECTVEGTSNPNLYWYRQAAGRGLQLLFYSVGIGQISSEVPQNLSASRPQDRQFILSSKKLLLSDSGFYLCAWSVGKKQYFGPGTRLTVT.